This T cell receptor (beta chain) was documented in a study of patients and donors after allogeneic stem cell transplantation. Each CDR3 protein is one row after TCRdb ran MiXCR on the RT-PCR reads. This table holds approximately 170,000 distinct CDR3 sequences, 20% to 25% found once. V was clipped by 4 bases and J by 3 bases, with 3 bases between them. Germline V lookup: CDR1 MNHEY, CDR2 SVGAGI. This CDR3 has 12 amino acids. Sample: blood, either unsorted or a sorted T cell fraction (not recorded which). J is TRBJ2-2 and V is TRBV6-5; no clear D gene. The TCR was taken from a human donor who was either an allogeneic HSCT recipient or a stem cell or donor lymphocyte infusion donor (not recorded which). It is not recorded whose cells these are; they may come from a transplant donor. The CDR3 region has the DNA TGTGCCAGCAGTTCCTACACCGGGGAGCTGTTTTTT. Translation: CASSSYTGELFF.